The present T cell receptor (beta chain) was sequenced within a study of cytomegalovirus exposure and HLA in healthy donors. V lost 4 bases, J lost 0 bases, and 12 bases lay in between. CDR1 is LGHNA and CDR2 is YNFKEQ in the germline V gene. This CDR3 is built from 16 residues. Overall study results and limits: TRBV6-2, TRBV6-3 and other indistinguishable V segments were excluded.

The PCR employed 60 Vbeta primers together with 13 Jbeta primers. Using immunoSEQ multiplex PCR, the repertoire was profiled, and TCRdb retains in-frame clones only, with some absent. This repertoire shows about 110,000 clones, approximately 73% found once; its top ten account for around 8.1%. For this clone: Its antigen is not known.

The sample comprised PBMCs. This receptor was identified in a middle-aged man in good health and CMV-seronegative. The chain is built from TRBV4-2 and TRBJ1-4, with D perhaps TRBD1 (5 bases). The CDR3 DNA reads TGTGCCAGCAGCCCTACCGACAGTGCAACTAATGAAAAACTGTTTTTT. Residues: CASSPTDSATNEKLFF.